The 17 T cell receptor beta chains reported below all come from one sample, sequenced in a study of blood T cell repertoires in COVID-19. The table came from immunoSEQ multiplex PCR; TCRdb's copy has only in-frame clones and leaves some out. Here the sample spans about 370,000 clones, approximately 90% being singletons. The specimen was PBMCs or T cells enriched from blood (not recorded which). Receptors were obtained from a man younger than 30 who had recovered from COVID-19.

The chain uses TRBV12-5 and TRBJ1-5; D ambiguous. V shed 4 bases and J shed 5 bases, with 6 bases lying between them. The CDR3 runs to 12 residues. Germline V gene sequence: CDR1 LGHNT, CDR2 FRNRAP. The CDR3 is CASGWTDQPQHF. The CDR3 DNA follows: TGTGCTAGTGGTTGGACTGATCAGCCCCAGCATTTT.

The V gene is TRBV9, the J gene TRBJ2-2; 13 nucleotides match TRBD2. This CDR3 contains 18 residues. Germline CDR1 is SGDLS and CDR2 is YYNGEE. V dropped 3 bases and J dropped 3; count of bases not matched to a gene: 8. In DNA form, the CDR3 reads TGTGCCAGCAGCGGGACTAGCGGGAGTGTAAGGGACACCGGGGAGCTGTTTTTT. Its protein is CASSGTSGSVRDTGELFF.

The table lists this clone with a count of one. The chain combines TRBV7-2 with TRBJ1-4, with 11 nucleotides matching TRBD1. From germline, CDR1 is SGHTA and CDR2 FQGNSA. V was pared by 5 bases and J by 7 bases, with 3 bases of the junction left unmatched. The CDR3 length is 14 residues. CDR3 loop: CASSQGQGGEKLFF. The DNA of the CDR3 is TGTGCCAGCAGCCAGGGACAGGGGGGTGAAAAACTGTTTTTT.

The chain is built from TRBV5-4 and TRBJ1-2; D not certain. The CDR3 totals 15 residues. V lost 0 bases to trimming and J lost 8 bases, with 17 bases between them. CDR1 SGHNT and CDR2 YYREEE come from the germline V gene (reference sequence). The CDR3: CASSLAVEVAGGYTF. CDR3 DNA sequence: TGTGCCAGCAGCTTGGCTGTGGAGGTAGCTGGGGGCTACACCTTC.

This clone has just one count. The rearrangement links TRBV25-1 to TRBJ1-6, with unresolved D. The germline V and J ends were trimmed by 6 bases and 14 bases, with 11 bases remaining between them. Germline V lookup: CDR1 MGHDK, CDR2 SYGVNS. The CDR3 contains 11 residues. The CDR3 DNA follows: TGTGCCAGCAGCACTACCTACACCCTCCACTTT. This codes for CASSTTYTLHF. Drawing the rest from reference TRBV25-1 and TRBJ1-6, the complete variable domain is EADIYQTPRYLVIGTGKKITLECSQTMGHDKMYWYQQDPGMELHLIHYSYGVNSTEKGDLSSESTVSRIRTEHFPLTLESARPSHTSQYLCASSTTYTLHFGNGTRLTVT.

The chain employs TRBV7-9 and TRBJ1-1, with D perhaps matching TRBD1 (6 bases). Trimming removed 6 bases from V and 6 bases from J, with 14 bases in between. Germline lookup yields CDR1 SEHNR and CDR2 FQNEAQ (reference sequence). The CDR3 is made up of 13 amino acids. CDR3 loop: CASSSTGKPEAFF. DNA of the CDR3: TGTGCCAGCAGTTCCACAGGGAAACCTGAAGCTTTCTTT.

The V gene is TRBV5-1, the J gene TRBJ1-1; 9 bases align to TRBD1. V was pared by 6 bases and J by 5 bases, with 8 bases of the junction left unmatched. The CDR3 has 14 residues. Germline loops: CDR1 SGHRS, CDR2 YFSETQ. This CDR3 is CASTEGTGKTEAFF. For the CDR3, the DNA is TGCGCCAGCACCGAGGGGACAGGGAAAACTGAAGCTTTCTTT.

The chain combines TRBV4-2 with TRBJ2-3; 11 nucleotides align to TRBD1. There are 14 residues in the CDR3. Germline assignment: CDR1 LGHNA and CDR2 YNFKEQ. Trimming cost V 5 bases and J 7 bases; bases outside gene matches: 5. CDR3 protein: CASSAGTGGNTQYF. The CDR3 DNA is TGTGCCAGCAGCGCAGGGACAGGGGGGAATACGCAGTATTTT.

This sequence joins TRBV3-1 (or the pseudogene TRBV3-2) and TRBJ2-3; D perhaps matches TRBD2 (6 bases). CDR3 size: 17 residues. Germline lookup yields CDR1 LGHDT and CDR2 YNNKEL (reference sequence). Trimming removed 1 base at V and 1 base at J, with 15 bases between. The chain's CDR3 is CASSQGLVADGTDTQYF. CDR3 coding DNA: TGTGCCAGCAGCCAAGGACTCGTAGCGGACGGCACAGATACGCAGTATTTT.

V is TRBV19 and J is TRBJ2-7; 7 nucleotides align to TRBD1. Unmatched junction bases numbered 7, after V lost 3 bases and J lost 2 bases. Per germline, CDR1 LNHDA and CDR2 SQIVND (reference sequence). The CDR3 has 15 residues. In DNA form, the CDR3 reads TGTGCCAGTAGTATGAAAGGACAGGAGACCTACGAGCAGTACTTC. Translating gives CASSMKGQETYEQYF.

The rearrangement joins TRBV5-6 to TRBJ2-3; D possibly corresponds to TRBD1 (5 bases). V lost 2 bases and J 6 bases, leaving 13 bases between the germline ends. Germline CDR1 SGHDT, CDR2 YYEEEE. The CDR3 consists of 14 residues. CDR3 DNA sequence: TGTGCCAGCAGCTTCAGACAGCAATGGGATACGCAGTATTTT. It is translated as CASSFRQQWDTQYF.

The chain has TRBV7-9 and TRBJ1-2, with TRBD1 as a possible D gene (6 bases). Germline lookup yields CDR1 SEHNR and CDR2 FQNEAQ (reference sequence). The germline V and J ends were trimmed by 4 bases and 8 bases, with 17 bases remaining between them. CDR3 length equals 14 residues. The CDR3 DNA sequence: TGTGCCAGCAGCTCCAGGGGCTGGGGGGGCGGCTACACCTTC. Its translation is CASSSRGWGGGYTF.

The chain combines TRBV9 with TRBJ1-2; D is perhaps TRBD1 (5 bases). V was pared by 4 bases and J by 0 bases, with 16 bases between. CDR1 is SGDLS and CDR2 is YYNGEE in the germline V gene. CDR3 size: 16 residues. The CDR3 DNA follows: TGTGCCAGCAGCTCCCACGGCAGGGTGGCTAACTATGGCTACACCTTC. Translation gives CASSSHGRVANYGYTF.

This clone was seen only a few times. The rearrangement links TRBV28 to TRBJ1-2; tentative D call: TRBD1 (6 bases). CDR1 and CDR2 (germline): MDHEN, SYDVKM. There are 12 residues in the CDR3. V was shortened by 5 bases and J by 8 bases, with 12 bases between the two germline ends. The CDR3 loop is CASSTGSEGYTF. The CDR3 nucleotides are TGTGCCAGCAGTACAGGGTCGGAGGGCTACACCTTC.

The chain employs TRBV4-1 and TRBJ1-5, with 11 bases matching TRBD1. CDR3 length: 17 amino acids. Germline V CDR1 and CDR2: MGHRA, YSYEKL. Trimming cost V 4 bases and J 4 bases; bases outside gene matches: 9. The CDR3 DNA reads as TGCGCCAGCAGCCCGAATGGGGACAGGGGGTTAAATCAGCCCCAGCATTTT. Translating gives CASSPNGDRGLNQPQHF.

The genes are TRBV3-1 (or the pseudogene TRBV3-2) and TRBJ1-6; the D gene is possibly TRBD1 (5 bases). V shed 0 bases and J shed 11 bases, with 8 bases lying between them. The CDR3 is 13 amino acids. The germline gives CDR1 LGHDT, CDR2 YNNKEL (reference sequence). The CDR3 region is CASSQEGRAPLHF. DNA of the CDR3: TGTGCCAGCAGCCAAGAGGGCAGGGCACCCCTCCACTTT.

The J gene is TRBJ1-5, the V gene TRBV10-3; the D gene is possibly TRBD1 (6 bases). In germline, CDR1 is ENHRY, CDR2 SYGVKD. The V gene lost 0 bases and the J gene lost 1 base, with 10 bases spanning the gap. This CDR3 is 16 amino acids long. CDR3 region: CAISESGQGSNQPQHF. Here the CDR3 DNA reads TGTGCCATCAGTGAGTCCGGGCAGGGGAGCAATCAGCCCCAGCATTTT.